A single sample gave rise to the 18 T cell receptor beta chains below, sequenced in a study of response to subunit inactivated influenza vaccine. Each CDR3 protein is one row after TCRdb ran MiXCR on the RT-PCR reads. The table records fewer than 650,000 distinct CDR3 sequences, roughly 13% of them present only once. The sample in question was PBMCs from blood, obtained roughly 6 weeks after vaccination. These receptors were taken from a man aged 50-59 years who received an inactivated influenza vaccine.

Here the CDR3 DNA reads TGTGCCAGCAGTGAGGGGACCACCGTCGAAGCTTTCTTT. It codes for CASSEGTTVEAFF. The chain has TRBV25-1 and TRBJ1-1; tentative D call: TRBD1 (5 bases). Germline V gives CDR1 MGHDK, CDR2 SYGVNS. V lost 3 bases to trimming and J lost 8 bases, with 13 bases between them. The CDR3 has 13 amino acids.

The chain uses TRBV5-6 and TRBJ2-3; D remains ambiguous. V was shortened by 1 base and J by 0 bases, with 12 bases between the two germline ends. Germline V CDR1 and CDR2: SGHDT, YYEEEE. There are 16 residues in the CDR3. CDR3 in DNA: TGTGCCAGCAGCTTGTATGTCGGGTCTAGCACAGATACGCAGTATTTT. Translated, it gives CASSLYVGSSTDTQYF. Full variable domain (outside the CDR3, taken from reference TRBV5-6 and TRBJ2-3): DAGVTQSPTHLIKTRGQQVTLRCSPKSGHDTVSWYQQALGQGPQFIFQYYEEEERQRGNFPDRFSGHQFPNYSSELNVNALLLGDSALYLCASSLYVGSSTDTQYFGPGTRLTVL.

This clonotype was found a few times. The V gene is TRBV5-1, the J gene TRBJ1-5; D remains unclear. Germline-derived CDR1 and CDR2 are SGHRS and YFSETQ. This CDR3 region has 13 residues. The V end lost 4 bases, the J end lost 0 bases, and 5 bases lay between the germline ends. The CDR3 is CASSAYSNQPQHF. The CDR3 DNA reads TGCGCCAGCAGCGCTTATAGCAATCAGCCCCAGCATTTT.

This clonotype was detected only a few times. The chain links TRBV25-1 to TRBJ2-7; TRBD1 might be the D (5 bases). The CDR3 is made up of 15 amino acids. V was clipped by 2 bases and J by 4 bases, with 15 bases between them. Per germline, CDR1 MGHDK and CDR2 SYGVNS. CDR3: CASSETFTGSYEQYF. CDR3 DNA sequence: TGTGCCAGCAGTGAAACCTTCACAGGATCTTACGAGCAGTACTTC.

The chain employs TRBV9 and TRBJ1-4; tentative D call: TRBD1 (5 bases). V shed 4 bases and J shed 7 bases, with 14 bases lying between them. The CDR3 is 14 residues long. Germline assignment: CDR1 SGDLS and CDR2 YYNGEE. CDR3 sequence: CASSPLGHGEKLFF. The CDR3, as DNA: TGTGCCAGCAGCCCTTTGGGGCACGGTGAAAAACTGTTTTTT.

This clonotype was seen a handful of times. The V gene is TRBV6-2 or TRBV6-3, the J gene TRBJ2-7; D is unresolved. The V end lost 2 bases, the J end lost 9 bases, and 29 bases lay between the germline ends. Germline CDR1 reads MNHEY; CDR2 reads SVGEGT. CDR3 length equals 18 residues. CDR3 DNA: TGTGCCAGCAGTTACCCGATCCGTTTGGACGGAGCGTTGTGGGGGCAGTACTTC. It yields the protein CASSYPIRLDGALWGQYF.

This clonotype was recorded a few times. The J gene is TRBJ2-1, the V gene TRBV6-2 or TRBV6-3, with D perhaps matching TRBD1 or TRBD2 (5 bases each). Per germline, CDR1 MNHEY and CDR2 SVGEGT. Trimming took off 5 bases at V and 6 bases at J, with 17 bases between the two ends. This CDR3 has 15 amino acids. The CDR3 reads CASSNRDRLTNEQFF. The CDR3 DNA is TGTGCCAGCAGTAACCGGGACCGCCTTACCAATGAGCAGTTCTTC.

This clonotype was detected many times. This chain connects TRBV20-1 to TRBJ2-3; 8 bases are shared with TRBD2. CDR1 and CDR2 (germline): DFQATT, SNEGSKA (reference sequence). The CDR3 runs to 15 residues. V lost 5 bases and J lost 2; bases outside the gene matches: 9. This CDR3 is CSARTSGYLTDTQYF. In DNA form, the CDR3 reads TGCAGTGCTCGAACTAGCGGCTACCTCACAGATACGCAGTATTTT.

This rearrangement joins TRBV15 to TRBJ2-1, with 9 bases matching TRBD2. The germline gives CDR1 LNHNV, CDR2 YYDKDF (reference sequence). V dropped 4 bases and J dropped 15; count of bases not matched to a gene: 10. CDR3 length: 13 residues. The DNA for the CDR3 is TGTGCCACCAGCATTAAGATTAGCGGGAGCCCGTTCTTC. Encoded protein: CATSIKISGSPFF.

This clonotype appeared many times. The chain recombines TRBV5-1 with TRBJ2-1; the match to TRBD1 covers 12 bases. V lost 4 bases, J lost 5 bases, and 4 bases stayed unmatched. The CDR3 length is 15 residues. Germline V lookup: CDR1 SGHRS, CDR2 YFSETQ. CDR3 sequence: CASSPGTGGHNEQFF. CDR3 bases: TGCGCCAGCAGCCCTGGGACAGGGGGCCACAATGAGCAGTTCTTC.

This clonotype was seen more than once but under ten times. CDR3 loop: CASSSSSGKLFF. The CDR3 DNA sequence: TGTGCCAGCAGCTCCTCTAGCGGGAAGTTGTTCTTC. The rearrangement uses TRBV7-9 and TRBJ2-1, with 9 bases lining up with TRBD2. The J segment lost 15 bases and the V segment lost 4 bases, leaving 7 bases of the junction unmatched. CDR3 length: 12 residues. Germline V lookup: CDR1 SEHNR, CDR2 FQNEAQ (reference sequence). Together with reference TRBV7-9 and TRBJ2-1, the CDR3 gives the full variable domain: DTGVSQNPRHKITKRGQNVTFRCDPISEHNRLYWYRQTLGQGPEFLTYFQNEAQLEKSRLLSDRFSAERPKGSFSTLEIQRTEQGDSAMYLCASSSSSGKLFFGPGTRLTVL.

Only a few counts were recorded for this clonotype. V is TRBV7-2 and J is TRBJ2-1; a possible D gene is TRBD2 (6 bases). The CDR3 sequence is 12 residues long. Germline V gene data show CDR1 as SGHTA and CDR2 as FQGNSA. V lost 3 bases and J lost 9, with 9 bases in between. CDR3 sequence reads: CASSLEAGEQFF. CDR3 DNA: TGTGCCAGCAGCTTGGAAGCGGGTGAGCAGTTCTTC.

V is TRBV5-1 and J is TRBJ1-4; a weak D match, TRBD1 (5 bases). The ends were cut back, 4 bases at V and 3 bases at J, with 19 bases in the middle. The CDR3 loop spans 17 amino acids. The V gene's germline CDR1 is SGHRS and CDR2 YFSETQ. CDR3 sequence: CASSVGDPIRANEKLFF. CDR3 in DNA: TGCGCCAGCAGCGTAGGGGACCCTATCCGGGCTAATGAAAAACTGTTTTTT.

This clonotype has a handful of counts. The chain has TRBV11-1 and TRBJ2-7, with 10 bases matching TRBD1. V lost 3 bases to trimming and J lost 3 bases; unmatched junction nucleotides: 5. Germline lookup yields CDR1 SGHAT and CDR2 FQDESV (reference sequence). The CDR3 totals 15 residues. This CDR3 is CASSFPGTGVYEQYF. CDR3 sequence (DNA): TGTGCCAGCAGCTTCCCCGGGACAGGGGTCTACGAGCAGTACTTC.

The V call is TRBV28, the J call TRBJ2-3; the D is unclear. V lost 3 bases and J 7 bases, leaving 20 bases between the germline ends. CDR3 length equals 16 residues. Per germline, CDR1 MDHEN and CDR2 SYDVKM. CDR3 sequence reads: CASSFENGSDGYTQYF. CDR3 coding DNA: TGTGCCAGCAGTTTTGAGAATGGGTCCGACGGGTATACGCAGTATTTT.

In this sample, this clonotype turned up many times. The V gene is TRBV29-1, the J gene TRBJ2-2, with 8 bases aligning to TRBD1. The CDR3 has 14 residues. Losses at the gene ends were 4 bases for V and 4 bases for J; bases not matched to a gene: 5. Germline V gene sequence: CDR1 SQVTM, CDR2 ANQGSEA. The CDR3 protein is CSVVRQGATGELFF. The CDR3 DNA sequence: TGCAGCGTTGTAAGGCAGGGGGCCACCGGGGAGCTGTTTTTT.

V gene TRBV7-9 combines with J gene TRBJ1-1; 8 bases are a match to TRBD1. Trimming cost V 8 bases and J 4 bases; bases outside gene matches: 6. The germline CDR1 and CDR2 sequences are SEHNR and FQNEAQ (reference sequence). This CDR3 is built from 13 residues. For the CDR3, the DNA is TGTGCCAGCCGCGCAACAGGGGGCACTGAAGCTTTCTTT. Translating gives CASRATGGTEAFF.

This clonotype was seen a handful of times. The chain links TRBV7-8 to TRBJ2-7; the D is unclear. Germline V lookup: CDR1 SGHVS, CDR2 FQNEAQ. The CDR3 sequence is 14 residues long. Trimming shortened V by 5 bases and J by 3 bases, and 14 bases separated the two germline ends. The CDR3 DNA sequence: TGTGCCAGCAGCCCCAGGCTAGGTGGCTACGAGCAGTACTTC. It specifies CASSPRLGGYEQYF.